The clone carrying this T cell receptor beta chain was recorded at least ten times. Stated time point: pre-sensitization, week 0. Indicated treatment: therapeutic diphenylcyclopropenone sensitization with weekly scalp DPC. The sample belongs to a study of human T cells and chemical hapten exposure. On the study more broadly: Researchers reported sensitizing an approximately 2 cm by approximately 2 cm upper inner arm skin site with 2% DPC.

TCRdb independently ran MiXCR on the RACE reads; one entry per CDR3 protein. The table includes over 70,000 distinct CDR3 sequences, 14% detected once. The CDR3 spans 11 residues. V dropped 1 base and J dropped 5 bases, with 2 bases sitting between them. Germline lookup yields CDR1 SEHNR and CDR2 FQNEAQ (reference sequence). This TCR derives from a woman aged 50 to 60 with alopecia areata. Some clones in this sample may be carry-over from other donors' samples. The sample in question was whole blood, obtained in connection with sensitization to the hapten diphenylcyclopropenone (DPC). This sequence joins TRBV7-9 and TRBJ2-5, with D unresolved. The CDR3: CASSLVETQYF. CDR3 sequence (DNA): TGTGCCAGCAGCTTAGTTGAGACCCAGTACTTC.